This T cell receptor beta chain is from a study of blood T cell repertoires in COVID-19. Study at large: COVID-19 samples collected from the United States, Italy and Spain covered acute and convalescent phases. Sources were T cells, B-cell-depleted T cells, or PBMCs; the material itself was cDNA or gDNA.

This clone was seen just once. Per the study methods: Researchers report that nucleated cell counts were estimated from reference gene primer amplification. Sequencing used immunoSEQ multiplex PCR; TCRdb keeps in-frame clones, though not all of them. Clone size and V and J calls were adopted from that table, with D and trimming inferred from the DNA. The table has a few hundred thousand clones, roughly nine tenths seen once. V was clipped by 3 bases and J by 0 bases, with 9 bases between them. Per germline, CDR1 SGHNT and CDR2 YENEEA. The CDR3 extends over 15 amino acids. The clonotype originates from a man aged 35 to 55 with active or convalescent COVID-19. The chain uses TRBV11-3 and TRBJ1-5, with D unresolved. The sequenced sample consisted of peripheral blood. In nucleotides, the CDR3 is TGTGCCAGCAGCTTGGCGGGAGCTAGCAATCAGCCCCAGCATTTT. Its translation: CASSLAGASNQPQHF. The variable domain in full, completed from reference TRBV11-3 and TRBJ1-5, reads EAGVVQSPRYKIIEKKQPVAFWCNPISGHNTLYWYLQNLGQGPELLIRYENEEAVDDSQLPKDRFSAERLKGVDSTLKIQPAELGDSAVYLCASSLAGASNQPQHFGDGTRLSIL.